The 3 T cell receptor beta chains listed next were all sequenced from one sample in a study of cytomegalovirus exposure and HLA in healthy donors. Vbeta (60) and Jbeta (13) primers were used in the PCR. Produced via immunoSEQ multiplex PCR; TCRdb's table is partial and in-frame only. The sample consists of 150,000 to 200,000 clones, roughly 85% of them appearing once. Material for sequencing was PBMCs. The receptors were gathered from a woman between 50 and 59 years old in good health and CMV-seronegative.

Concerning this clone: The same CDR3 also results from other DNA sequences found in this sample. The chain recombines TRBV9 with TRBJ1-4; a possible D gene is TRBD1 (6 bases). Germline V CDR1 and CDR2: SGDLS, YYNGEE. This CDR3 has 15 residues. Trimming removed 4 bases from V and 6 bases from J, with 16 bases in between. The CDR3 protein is CASSMGAATYEKLFF. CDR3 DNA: TGTGCCAGCAGCATGGGGGCTGCTACATATGAAAAACTGTTTTTT.

CDR3 sequence: CASGPGGGGPSNEQFF. The CDR3 DNA reads as TGTGCTAGTGGTCCGGGGGGGGGAGGGCCCTCAAATGAGCAGTTCTTC. The chain joins TRBV12-5 to TRBJ2-1, with 8 bases matching TRBD2. Trimming removed 5 bases from V and 7 bases from J; junction bases left unmatched: 13. Germline loops: CDR1 LGHNT, CDR2 FRNRAP. This CDR3 has 16 amino acids.

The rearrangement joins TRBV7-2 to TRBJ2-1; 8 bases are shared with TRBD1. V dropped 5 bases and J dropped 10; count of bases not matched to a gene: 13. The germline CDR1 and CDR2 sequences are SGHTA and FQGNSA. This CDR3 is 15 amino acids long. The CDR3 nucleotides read TGTGCCAGCAGCACCTTCGTCGACAGGGGATACGAGCAGTTCTTC. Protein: CASSTFVDRGYEQFF.